Below, 22 T cell receptor beta chains from the same sample are listed, as sequenced in a study of metastatic and nonmetastatic thyroid tumors. Among the patients, none had received any treatment before thyroid surgery. TCRdb re-called the PCR reads via MiXCR. The profile shows some 20,000 clones, approximately 24% of them singletons. Input material: tumor tissue. The receptors originated from a female donor with papillary thyroid cancer or a benign thyroid nodule (not recorded which). Some clones in this sample may be carry-over from other donors' samples.

V is TRBV20-1 and J is TRBJ2-3; 7 bases line up with TRBD1. This CDR3 is built from 14 residues. Unmatched junction bases numbered 3, after V lost 1 base and J lost 2 bases. Germline lookup yields CDR1 DFQATT and CDR2 SNEGSKA (reference sequence). The chain's CDR3 is CSARGGTATDTQYF. CDR3 DNA: TGCAGTGCTAGAGGTGGGACAGCCACAGATACGCAGTATTTT.

As for this clone: Its ends do not fully match the called genes, so a read error is possible. The chain employs TRBV19 and TRBJ2-7, with D possibly TRBD2 on 5 matching bases. From germline, CDR1 is LNHDA and CDR2 SQIVND (reference sequence). The CDR3 contains 12 residues. CDR3 sequence (DNA): TGTGCCAGTAGTGAGGGCGGCTACCAGCATTACTTC. Protein: CASSEGGYQHYF. The variable domain in full, completed from reference TRBV19 and TRBJ2-7, reads DGGITQSPKYLFRKEGQNVTLSCEQNLNHDAMYWYRQDPGQGLRLIYYSQIVNDFQKGDIAEGYSVSREKKESFPLTVTSAQKNPTAFYLCASSEGGYQHYFGPGTRLTVT.

The gene calls are TRBV12-3 or TRBV12-4 and TRBJ2-7; 12 positions agree with TRBD2. This CDR3 region has 14 residues. Trimming removed 7 bases from V and 12 bases from J; junction bases left unmatched: 13. The CDR3 DNA reads TGTGCCAGCATTATTACCTGGACTAGCGGGAACCCGTACTTC. Protein product: CASIITWTSGNPYF.

This clone appeared many times. Additional DNA sequences in this sample encode the identical CDR3. This rearrangement joins TRBV28 to TRBJ2-1; D possibly corresponds to TRBD1 (5 bases). Trimming cost V 6 bases and J 7 bases, with 13 bases left between them. The CDR3 length is 13 residues. In germline, CDR1 is MDHEN, CDR2 SYDVKM. The DNA of the CDR3 is TGTGCCAGCAGCTCAGGGTGGGCTAATGAGCAGTTCTTC. It encodes CASSSGWANEQFF.

This clone was recorded at least ten times. The chain employs TRBV5-4 and TRBJ2-1, with TRBD2 as a possible D gene (6 bases). CDR1 is SGHNT and CDR2 is YYREEE in the germline V gene (reference sequence). V was cut by 7 bases and J by 14 bases, with 16 bases left in between. This CDR3 contains 11 residues. The CDR3 is CASGDLTGEFF. The CDR3 DNA reads as TGTGCCAGCGGGGATTTGACGGGAGAGTTCTTC. The full variable domain, its missing parts supplied by reference TRBV5-4 and TRBJ2-1, is ETGVTQSPTHLIKTRGQQVTLRCSSQSGHNTVSWYQQALGQGPQFIFQYYREEENGRGNFPPRFSGLQFPNYSSELNVNALELDDSALYLCASGDLTGEFFGPGTRLTVL.

V usage is TRBV30 and J usage is TRBJ2-1; TRBD2 aligns across 14 bases. The V gene's germline CDR1 is GTSNPN and CDR2 SVGIG (reference sequence). This CDR3 is built from 19 residues. Trimming removed 6 bases from V and 5 bases from J; junction bases left unmatched: 18. The CDR3 reads CACTGGLAGVLVEHNEQFF. The CDR3 region has the DNA TGTGCCTGTACTGGGGGACTAGCGGGAGTGCTTGTAGAACACAATGAGCAGTTCTTC.

This clone has a handful of counts. The chain links TRBV12-3 or TRBV12-4 to TRBJ2-7; D gene unclear. The CDR3 runs 14 residues. The V and J ends lost 5 bases and 4 bases respectively, with 15 bases between them. In DNA form, the CDR3 reads TGTGCCAGCAGTCCGCCACTCGTGCTTTACGAGCAGTACTTC. Amino acid sequence: CASSPPLVLYEQYF.

The chain links TRBV11-2 to TRBJ2-1, with 7 bases lining up with TRBD1. The CDR3 totals 18 residues. The V gene end was trimmed by 3 bases and the J gene end by 0 bases; junction bases not matched to a gene: 11. The germline CDR1 and CDR2 sequences are SGHAT and FQNNGV. Here the CDR3 reads CASSFRGGPVSSYNEQFF. CDR3 DNA: TGTGCCAGCAGCTTTCGAGGGGGCCCGGTGAGCTCCTACAATGAGCAGTTCTTC.

This chain connects TRBV11-3 to TRBJ2-1; D is ambiguous. With 5 bases removed from V and 4 bases from J, the gap between germline ends came to 6 bases. This CDR3 comprises 12 residues. CDR1 is SGHNT and CDR2 is YENEEA in the germline V gene. CDR3 nucleotides: TGTGCCAGCAGCCCGGATTACAATGAGCAGTTCTTC. It yields the protein CASSPDYNEQFF.

The rearrangement joins TRBV7-3 to TRBJ2-1; 8 positions agree with TRBD2. J lost 0 bases, V lost 5 bases, and 3 bases had no gene match. The length of the CDR3 is 15 residues. Per the germline V gene, CDR1 is SGHTA and CDR2 is FQGTGA. The CDR3 sequence is CASSPLAVSYNEQFF. The CDR3 DNA sequence: TGTGCCAGCAGCCCACTAGCGGTCTCCTACAATGAGCAGTTCTTC.

The rearrangement links TRBV9 to TRBJ2-3; D is perhaps TRBD1 (7 bases). This CDR3 spans 15 amino acids. The germline CDR1 and CDR2 sequences are SGDLS and YYNGEE. V lost 3 bases and J 1 base, leaving 12 bases between the germline ends. The CDR3 loop is CASSETGTGTDTQYF. The DNA for the CDR3 is TGTGCCAGCAGCGAGACAGGGACTGGCACAGATACGCAGTATTTT.

This clone appeared a few times. Distinct nucleotide sequences in the sample also encode this CDR3. This sequence joins TRBV6-1 and TRBJ1-2; D is uncertain. Germline values: CDR1 MNHNS, CDR2 SASEGT. V was trimmed by 5 bases and J by 5 bases, leaving 6 bases between them. This CDR3 has 11 residues. This CDR3 reads CASSQEYGYTF. CDR3 DNA: TGTGCCAGCAGTCAAGAATATGGCTACACCTTC.

The CDR3 coding sequence is TGTGCCAGCAGCCAAGCACGAAACTATGGCTACACCTTC. Translation: CASSQARNYGYTF. The chain has TRBV3-1 and TRBJ1-2; no definite D call. CDR1 is LGHDT, CDR2 YNNKEL, per germline (reference sequence). Trimming removed 1 base at V and 2 bases at J, with 5 bases between. The CDR3 contains 13 residues.

This clone was found many times. The chain carries TRBV19 and TRBJ1-5, with 8 nucleotides matching TRBD1. Trimming at V came to 4 bases and at J to 0 bases, leaving 11 bases not matched to a gene. CDR1 is LNHDA and CDR2 is SQIVND in the germline V gene (reference sequence). This CDR3 spans 18 amino acids. CDR3 bases: TGTGCCAGTAGTAGACGACAGGGGACGGGTAATAGCAATCAGCCCCAGCATTTT. Translating it yields CASSRRQGTGNSNQPQHF.

V and J are TRBV20-1 and TRBJ2-3; D possibly corresponds to TRBD2 (6 bases). V lost 6 bases and J lost 0, with 13 bases in between. The V gene's germline CDR1 is DFQATT and CDR2 SNEGSKA (reference sequence). CDR3 length equals 14 residues. This CDR3 is CSASSGGSTDTQYF. CDR3 nucleotides: TGCAGTGCCAGTAGCGGCGGTAGCACAGATACGCAGTATTTT.

This clone was seen ten or more times. This chain connects TRBV29-1 to TRBJ2-7; 8 nucleotides line up with TRBD1. The ends lost 1 base at V and 2 bases at J; junction bases unmatched: 4. The CDR3 is 14 amino acids. Germline-derived CDR1 and CDR2 are SQVTM and ANQGSEA. The CDR3 loop reads CSVEGGTGPYEQYF. The CDR3 bases are TGCAGCGTTGAAGGTGGGACAGGACCCTACGAGCAGTACTTC.

This clone has a count of ten or more. The rearrangement links TRBV28 to TRBJ1-5; tentatively, D is TRBD1 (6 bases). Trimming removed 5 bases from V and 0 bases from J, with 11 bases in between. The CDR3 is made up of 15 amino acids. Germline assignment: CDR1 MDHEN and CDR2 SYDVKM. CDR3 in amino acids: CASSPGHRSNQPQHF. DNA for the CDR3: TGTGCCAGCAGTCCGGGACATCGTAGCAATCAGCCCCAGCATTTT.

The rearrangement joins TRBV19 to TRBJ1-2; D remains ambiguous. The germline V gene encodes CDR1 LNHDA and CDR2 SQIVND (reference sequence). This CDR3 is 18 amino acids long. V lost 5 bases, J lost 9 bases, and 31 bases lay in between. This chain's CDR3 is CASSPKGGFDILSRSYTF. The CDR3 DNA reads TGTGCCAGTAGTCCTAAGGGAGGGTTTGACATCCTCTCTAGGAGCTACACCTTC.

This clone has only a few counts. The chain has TRBV11-3 and TRBJ2-1; TRBD1 or TRBD2 may be the D gene (5 bases each). This CDR3 is built from 17 residues. Germline V gives CDR1 SGHNT, CDR2 YENEEA. The V gene lost 7 bases and the J gene lost 0 bases, with 19 bases spanning the gap. The CDR3 bases are TGTGCCAGCACCCCTTCGGGGCTCCCCAGCTCCTACAATGAGCAGTTCTTC. Residues: CASTPSGLPSSYNEQFF.

As for this clone: One end of the junction fails to match germline, which may point to a read error. The same CDR3 can be traced to other DNA sequences in this sample. In nucleotides, the CDR3 is TGCGCCAGCAGCTTAGGGAGAATATTAGTACGCACAGATACGCAGTATTTT. Translation gives CASSLGRILVRTDTQYF. The genes are TRBV11-1 and TRBJ2-3; TRBD2 might be the D (5 bases). Looked up from germline, CDR1 is SGHAT and CDR2 is FQDESV (reference sequence). The CDR3 length is 17 residues.

This clone was seen ten or more times. The V gene is TRBV28, the J gene TRBJ1-2; the D gene is possibly TRBD1 (5 bases). Trimming stripped 5 bases from V and 14 bases from J, with 18 bases between. The CDR3 consists of 12 residues. Germline V gene sequence: CDR1 MDHEN, CDR2 SYDVKM. The CDR3 here is CASSTRAAGRTF. The DNA for the CDR3 is TGTGCCAGCAGTACACGTGCAGCAGGGCGTACCTTC.

This clone was recorded at least ten times. The chain couples TRBV7-2 to TRBJ2-5; unclear D gene. This CDR3 region has 16 residues. The V end lost 1 base, the J end lost 4 bases, and 16 bases lay between the germline ends. The germline CDR1 and CDR2 sequences are SGHTA and FQGNSA. CDR3 nucleotide sequence: TGTGCCAGCAGCTTAGGGTCGATCTCGCTGGGAGAGACCCAGTACTTC. This gives the protein CASSLGSISLGETQYF.